This record covers a single TCR beta chain. Its antigen remains unidentified. The entry originates in a study of T cells in Graves' hyperthyroidism and ophthalmopathy. Study-level points and caveats: Ophthalmopathy was distinguished from stable hyperthyroidism by 13 V-J signatures.

The investigators amplified TCR beta CDR3 regions from RNA transcripts. An initial round of RT-PCR targeting the TCR CDR3 relied on the HTBI primer set. Each CDR3 protein is one row after TCRdb ran MiXCR on the multiplex PCR reads. There are around 250,000 distinct CDR3 sequences in the sample; 14% to 15% occur only once, and about 14% lies in the top ten. The sequenced sample consisted of blood. The sequence derives from a woman between 35 and 50 years old with Graves' hyperthyroidism that later progressed to Graves' ophthalmopathy.

The CDR3 DNA sequence: TGTGCCAGCAGTGAGCTAGCGGGAAGATACGAGCAGTACTTC. Translated, it gives CASSELAGRYEQYF. The V call is TRBV2, the J call TRBJ2-7, with 9 nucleotides matching TRBD2. J gave up 4 bases and V 3 bases, and 4 bases lay outside the gene matches. CDR3 size: 14 residues. Germline CDR1 SNHLY, CDR2 FYNNEI.